The clone carrying this TCR beta chain came up a few times. What it recognizes is unknown. This sample stems from a study of graft-versus-host responses after intestinal transplantation. On the study more broadly: After anti-thymocyte globulin induction, recipients took tacrolimus and steroids for around 3 years.

Germline values: CDR1 MDHEN, CDR2 SYDVKM. V lost 7 bases to trimming and J lost 4 bases; unmatched junction nucleotides: 19. This CDR3 contains 18 residues. The method was immunoSEQ multiplex PCR; TCRdb's version includes in-frame clones alone and lacks a portion of them. The table has around 67,000 clones, around 91% seen once. The sequence came from a human donor who was the organ donor for an intestinal transplant. Material: unstimulated CD8+ T cells sorted from spleen or lymph node cells, obtained before transplant. This chain connects TRBV28 to TRBJ1-3, with 7 bases aligning to TRBD1. This CDR3 is CASTLPKGGNVYGNTIYF. As DNA, the CDR3 is TGTGCCAGCACCCTACCAAAAGGGGGCAATGTTTACGGAAACACCATATATTTT.